The rows below give T cell receptor beta chains drawn from one sample of a study of blood T cells in healthy people across ages. TCRdb reprocessed the 5' RACE reads with MiXCR, giving one entry per CDR3 protein. Of approximately 2,000,000 distinct CDR3 sequences listed, approximately 40% are singletons. What was sequenced was blood. These receptors all stem from a human donor in good health. The CDR3 runs from the conserved cysteine through the conserved F or W. Each record gives: J gene, D gene, V gene, clone size, CDR3 protein, CDR3 DNA. D genes are given only for firm matches. Expanded clones get a size class; other rows say once, few or many, or leave the size out.

j_call: TRBJ2-3
d_call: TRBD2
v_call: TRBV5-1
clone_size: -
cdr3_aa: CASSKTTSGNTDTQYF
cdr3_nt: TGCGCCAGCAGCAAAACGACTAGCGGTAACACAGATACGCAGTATTTT

j_call: TRBJ1-2
d_call: -
v_call: TRBV6-5
clone_size: -
cdr3_aa: CASTMPGFRGYTF
cdr3_nt: TGTGCCAGCACCATGCCCGGGTTCCGGGGCTACACCTTC

j_call: TRBJ1-2
d_call: -
v_call: TRBV4-3
clone_size: few
cdr3_aa: CASSRDGQGGYGYTF
cdr3_nt: TGCGCCAGCAGCCGGGATGGGCAGGGAGGCTATGGCTACACCTTC

j_call: TRBJ2-7
d_call: -
v_call: TRBV6-1
clone_size: few
cdr3_aa: CASSEWASSYEQYF
cdr3_nt: TGTGCCAGCAGTGAATGGGCCAGCTCCTACGAGCAGTACTTC

j_call: TRBJ1-2
d_call: -
v_call: TRBV6-5
clone_size: few
cdr3_aa: CASSPGTPLSGYTF
cdr3_nt: TGTGCCAGCAGCCCCGGGACACCGCTATCGGGGTACACCTTC

j_call: TRBJ2-5
d_call: -
v_call: TRBV5-1
clone_size: few
cdr3_aa: CANSLAFRGRGETQYF
cdr3_nt: TGCGCCAACAGCTTGGCCTTCAGGGGCCGGGGAGAGACCCAGTACTTC

j_call: TRBJ2-5
d_call: -
v_call: TRBV3-1
clone_size: few
cdr3_aa: CASSQDIREETQYF
cdr3_nt: TGTGCCAGCAGCCAAGATATCAGGGAAGAGACCCAGTACTTC

j_call: TRBJ2-5
d_call: -
v_call: TRBV3-1
clone_size: -
cdr3_aa: CASRRSDDRKTQYF
cdr3_nt: TGTGCCAGCAGACGATCGGATGATCGGAAGACCCAGTACTTC

j_call: TRBJ1-2
d_call: -
v_call: TRBV6-5
clone_size: -
cdr3_aa: CASSLGPHRGYTF
cdr3_nt: TGTGCCAGCAGCCTCGGACCCCATCGAGGCTACACCTTC

j_call: TRBJ2-7
d_call: -
v_call: TRBV9
clone_size: few
cdr3_aa: CASSVGAGSYEQYF
cdr3_nt: TGTGCCAGCAGCGTGGGGGCAGGCTCCTACGAGCAGTACTTC

j_call: TRBJ2-1
d_call: TRBD2
v_call: TRBV7-8
clone_size: -
cdr3_aa: CASSRSSGGERTNEQFF
cdr3_nt: TGTGCCAGCAGCCGGTCGAGCGGGGGCGAGAGGACGAATGAGCAGTTCTTC

j_call: TRBJ2-4
d_call: -
v_call: TRBV7-2
clone_size: many
cdr3_aa: CASSLEGTTQYF
cdr3_nt: TGTGCCAGCAGCTTAGAGGGGACAACTCAGTACTTC

j_call: TRBJ1-2
d_call: -
v_call: TRBV28
clone_size: -
cdr3_aa: CASREVQSLSRGYGYTF
cdr3_nt: TGTGCCAGCAGGGAGGTCCAAAGCCTATCCCGTGGCTATGGCTACACCTTC

j_call: TRBJ1-2
d_call: -
v_call: TRBV4-1
clone_size: -
cdr3_aa: CASSQDMQGGYTF
cdr3_nt: TGCGCCAGCAGCCAAGATATGCAGGGCGGCTACACCTTC

j_call: TRBJ1-6
d_call: -
v_call: TRBV4-1
clone_size: few
cdr3_aa: CASSQVSGGNSPLHF
cdr3_nt: TGCGCCAGCAGCCAAGTCTCGGGGGGAAATTCACCCCTCCACTTT

j_call: TRBJ2-3
d_call: -
v_call: TRBV20-1
clone_size: few
cdr3_aa: CSATPAVDTQYF
cdr3_nt: TGCAGTGCTACCCCAGCGGTAGATACGCAGTATTTT

j_call: TRBJ2-1
d_call: -
v_call: TRBV5-1
clone_size: few
cdr3_aa: CASSLFRDPRENEQCF
cdr3_nt: TGCGCCAGCAGCTTGTTCAGGGACCCTAGGGAAAATGAGCAGTGCTTC

j_call: TRBJ2-3
d_call: -
v_call: TRBV7-3
clone_size: -
cdr3_aa: CASSQIQLDTQYF
cdr3_nt: TGTGCCAGCAGTCAAATTCAGCTAGATACGCAGTATTTT

j_call: TRBJ2-1
d_call: TRBD2
v_call: TRBV9
clone_size: -
cdr3_aa: CASSPLGGGVLNEQFF
cdr3_nt: TGTGCCAGCAGCCCCCTGGGCGGGGGGGTTTTAAATGAGCAGTTCTTC

j_call: TRBJ2-3
d_call: TRBD1
v_call: TRBV6-5
clone_size: few
cdr3_aa: CASSYRPGGTDTQYF
cdr3_nt: TGTGCCAGCAGTTATCGTCCAGGGGGAACAGATACGCAGTATTTT

j_call: TRBJ2-3
d_call: TRBD2
v_call: TRBV27
clone_size: once
cdr3_aa: CASSYLTSVNTDTQYF
cdr3_nt: TGTGCCAGCAGCTACCTGACTAGCGTGAACACAGATACGCAGTATTTT

j_call: TRBJ2-2
d_call: TRBD1
v_call: TRBV6-1
clone_size: once
cdr3_aa: CASSDTGTGRTGELFF
cdr3_nt: TGTGCCAGCAGTGACACCGGGACAGGGCGCACCGGGGAGCTGTTTTTT

j_call: TRBJ2-4
d_call: -
v_call: TRBV12-3/TRBV12-4
clone_size: -
cdr3_aa: CASSTRHDLKNIQYF
cdr3_nt: TGTGCCAGTAGTACCCGACACGATCTCAAAAACATTCAGTACTTC

j_call: TRBJ2-1
d_call: -
v_call: TRBV2
clone_size: -
cdr3_aa: CASSDPGSSYNEQFF
cdr3_nt: TGTGCCAGCAGTGATCCGGGGAGCTCCTACAATGAGCAGTTCTTC

j_call: TRBJ2-1
d_call: TRBD2
v_call: TRBV5-1
clone_size: -
cdr3_aa: CASSLGLAGVKNEQFF
cdr3_nt: TGCGCCAGCAGCCTAGGACTAGCGGGGGTGAAAAATGAGCAGTTCTTC

j_call: TRBJ2-3
d_call: -
v_call: TRBV10-3
clone_size: -
cdr3_aa: CAISESRGNTDTQYF
cdr3_nt: TGTGCCATCAGTGAGTCTCGGGGGAACACAGATACGCAGTATTTT

j_call: TRBJ2-3
d_call: TRBD2
v_call: TRBV7-9
clone_size: few
cdr3_aa: CASSPSSGITDTQYF
cdr3_nt: TGTGCCAGCAGCCCCTCTAGCGGGATCACAGATACGCAGTATTTT

j_call: TRBJ2-5
d_call: -
v_call: TRBV5-7
clone_size: -
cdr3_aa: CASSFRDNQYF
cdr3_nt: TGTGCCAGCAGCTTCCGGGACAACCAGTACTTC

j_call: TRBJ2-3
d_call: -
v_call: TRBV2
clone_size: -
cdr3_aa: CASMEWLGADTQYF
cdr3_nt: TGTGCCAGCATGGAATGGCTAGGGGCAGATACGCAGTATTTT

j_call: TRBJ2-5
d_call: -
v_call: TRBV11-3
clone_size: -
cdr3_aa: CASGEVVGAQYF
cdr3_nt: TGTGCCAGCGGAGAGGTAGTAGGGGCCCAGTACTTC

j_call: TRBJ1-6
d_call: -
v_call: TRBV9
clone_size: -
cdr3_aa: CASSYGQLSSYNSPLHF
cdr3_nt: TGTGCCAGCAGCTACGGACAGTTGAGCTCCTATAATTCACCCCTCCACTTT

j_call: TRBJ1-3
d_call: -
v_call: TRBV29-1
clone_size: -
cdr3_aa: CSADAGNTIYF
cdr3_nt: TGCAGCGCAGATGCTGGAAACACCATATATTTT

j_call: TRBJ1-2
d_call: TRBD1
v_call: TRBV5-1
clone_size: -
cdr3_aa: CASSRGQGMDGYTF
cdr3_nt: TGCGCCAGCAGCCGGGGACAGGGTATGGATGGCTACACCTTC

j_call: TRBJ1-1
d_call: -
v_call: TRBV29-1
clone_size: -
cdr3_aa: CSVGGRGNTEAFF
cdr3_nt: TGCAGCGTTGGCGGCAGGGGGAACACTGAAGCTTTCTTT

j_call: TRBJ2-6
d_call: -
v_call: TRBV14
clone_size: -
cdr3_aa: CASSQYSTRWGAHSGANVLTF
cdr3_nt: TGTGCCAGCAGCCAATATTCCACTAGGTGGGGGGCGCACTCTGGGGCCAACGTCCTGACTTTC

j_call: TRBJ1-1
d_call: -
v_call: TRBV20-1
clone_size: -
cdr3_aa: CSAMGDTEAFF
cdr3_nt: TGCAGTGCTATGGGGGACACTGAAGCTTTCTTT

j_call: TRBJ1-5
d_call: -
v_call: TRBV6-6
clone_size: few
cdr3_aa: CASNRGRGQPQHF
cdr3_nt: TGTGCCAGCAACCGGGGCAGGGGTCAGCCCCAGCATTTT

j_call: TRBJ2-1
d_call: TRBD1
v_call: TRBV10-3
clone_size: few
cdr3_aa: CAITTGGGNEQFF
cdr3_nt: TGTGCCATCACTACAGGGGGTGGGAATGAGCAGTTCTTC

j_call: TRBJ1-4
d_call: -
v_call: TRBV29-1
clone_size: -
cdr3_aa: CSFPSGGVAEKLFF
cdr3_nt: TGCAGCTTCCCGTCTGGGGGTGTAGCTGAAAAACTGTTTTTT

j_call: TRBJ2-3
d_call: -
v_call: TRBV3-1
clone_size: -
cdr3_aa: CASSQAGSPDTQYF
cdr3_nt: TGTGCCAGCAGCCAAGCGGGGTCACCAGATACGCAGTATTTT

j_call: TRBJ2-3
d_call: -
v_call: TRBV7-3
clone_size: few
cdr3_aa: CASSFSRLDPQYF
cdr3_nt: TGTGCCAGCAGCTTTTCCAGACTAGACCCTCAGTATTTT

j_call: TRBJ2-1
d_call: -
v_call: TRBV6-1
clone_size: few
cdr3_aa: CASSETRAYNEQFF
cdr3_nt: TGTGCCAGCAGTGAGACTAGGGCCTACAATGAGCAGTTCTTC

j_call: TRBJ2-3
d_call: TRBD1
v_call: TRBV6-1
clone_size: few
cdr3_aa: CASRLHRGTGASTDTQYF
cdr3_nt: TGTGCCAGCAGGCTCCACCGCGGGACAGGGGCGAGCACAGATACGCAGTATTTT

j_call: TRBJ2-1
d_call: -
v_call: TRBV4-3
clone_size: -
cdr3_aa: CASSQDLTGGLNNEQFF
cdr3_nt: TGCGCCAGCAGCCAAGATTTAACGGGGGGCCTAAACAATGAGCAGTTCTTC

j_call: TRBJ1-2
d_call: TRBD1
v_call: TRBV7-2
clone_size: few
cdr3_aa: CASSLREGANYGYTF
cdr3_nt: TGTGCCAGCAGCTTACGGGAGGGGGCGAACTATGGCTACACCTTC

j_call: TRBJ2-7
d_call: -
v_call: TRBV6-5
clone_size: few
cdr3_aa: CASTPALGYEQYF
cdr3_nt: TGTGCCAGCACCCCGGCATTAGGTTACGAGCAGTACTTC

j_call: TRBJ2-7
d_call: TRBD1
v_call: TRBV24-1
clone_size: -
cdr3_aa: CATSDTDRDEQYF
cdr3_nt: TGTGCCACCAGTGATACGGACAGGGACGAGCAGTACTTC

j_call: TRBJ2-7
d_call: TRBD1
v_call: TRBV7-9
clone_size: -
cdr3_aa: CASSATGGRGSEQYF
cdr3_nt: TGTGCCAGCAGCGCCACAGGGGGGCGCGGATCCGAGCAGTACTTC

j_call: TRBJ2-1
d_call: -
v_call: TRBV9
clone_size: -
cdr3_aa: CANSVGGTYHNEQFF
cdr3_nt: TGTGCCAACAGCGTAGGCGGGACCTATCACAATGAGCAGTTCTTC

j_call: TRBJ2-3
d_call: -
v_call: TRBV9
clone_size: -
cdr3_aa: CASSVADSITDTQYF
cdr3_nt: TGTGCCAGCAGCGTAGCTGATAGTATTACAGATACGCAGTATTTT